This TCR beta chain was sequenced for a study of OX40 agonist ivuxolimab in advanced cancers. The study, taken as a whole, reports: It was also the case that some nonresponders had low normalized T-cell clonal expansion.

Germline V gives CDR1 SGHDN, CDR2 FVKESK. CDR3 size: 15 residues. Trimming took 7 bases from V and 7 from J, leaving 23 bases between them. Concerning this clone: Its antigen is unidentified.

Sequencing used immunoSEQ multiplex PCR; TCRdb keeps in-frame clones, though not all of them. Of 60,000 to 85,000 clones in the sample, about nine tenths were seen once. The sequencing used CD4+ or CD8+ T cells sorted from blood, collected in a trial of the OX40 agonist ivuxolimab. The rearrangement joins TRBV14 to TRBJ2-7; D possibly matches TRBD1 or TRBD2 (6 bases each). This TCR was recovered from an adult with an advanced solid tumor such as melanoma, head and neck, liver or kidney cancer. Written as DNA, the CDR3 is TGTGCCAGCAACTCGGAGGGGGTTTTATTTGGAGAGCAGTACTTC. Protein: CASNSEGVLFGEQYF.